This TCR beta chain derives from a study of blood T cell repertoires in COVID-19. Overall study context: Sample material is recorded as cDNA or gDNA derived from T cells, B-cell-depleted T cells, or PBMCs.

Some clones are missing from TCRdb's copy, which holds only in-frame ones; the method was immunoSEQ multiplex PCR. Of about 150,000 clones in the sample, roughly 84% were seen once. CDR1 is MDHEN and CDR2 is SYDVKM in the germline V gene. The V and J ends lost 6 bases and 0 bases respectively, with 30 bases between them. The CDR3 spans 21 residues. The genes are TRBV28 and TRBJ1-5; the D gene is possibly TRBD1 (5 bases). This TCR came from a human donor in a cohort sampled during active COVID-19. Sequencing was done on a sample of peripheral blood. CDR3 region: CASSRSPHRKSFKNSNQPQHF. CDR3 nucleotide sequence: TGTGCCAGCAGCCGCTCCCCTCACAGGAAGTCGTTCAAAAATAGCAATCAGCCCCAGCATTTT.